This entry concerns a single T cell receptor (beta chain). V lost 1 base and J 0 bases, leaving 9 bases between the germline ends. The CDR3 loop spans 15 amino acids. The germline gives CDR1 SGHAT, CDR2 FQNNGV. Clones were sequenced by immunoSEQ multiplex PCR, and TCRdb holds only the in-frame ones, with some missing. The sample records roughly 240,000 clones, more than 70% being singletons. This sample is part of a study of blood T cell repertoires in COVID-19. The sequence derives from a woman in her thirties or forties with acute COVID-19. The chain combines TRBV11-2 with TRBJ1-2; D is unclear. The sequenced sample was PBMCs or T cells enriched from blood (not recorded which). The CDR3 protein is CASSLVGGTNYGYTF. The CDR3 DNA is TGTGCCAGCAGCTTAGTGGGCGGGACTAACTATGGCTACACCTTC.